The source of this T cell receptor (beta chain) is a study of T cell responses to AZD1222 COVID-19 vaccine. The study, taken as a whole, reports: Repertoire collection took place solely once the T cell response had peaked. The sample set comprised mostly white British donors with more females, and clonal diversity was possibly underestimated.

Notes on this clone: Antigen specificity is unknown.

The V gene lost 1 base and the J gene lost 8 bases, with 11 bases spanning the gap. CDR1 is SEHNR and CDR2 is FQNEAQ in the germline V gene (reference sequence). There are 14 residues in the CDR3. Profiled with immunoSEQ multiplex PCR; TCRdb holds only in-frame clones, not every one. The sample consists of 75,000 to 90,000 clones, approximately 91% of them appearing once. The chain has TRBV7-9 and TRBJ1-4; D is undetermined. The receptor was derived from an adult in good health. This specimen was peripheral blood, taken on day 0 of AZD1222 vaccination. The chain's CDR3 is CASSLDQEREKLFF. In DNA form, the CDR3 reads TGTGCCAGCAGCTTAGACCAGGAGAGGGAAAAACTGTTTTTT.